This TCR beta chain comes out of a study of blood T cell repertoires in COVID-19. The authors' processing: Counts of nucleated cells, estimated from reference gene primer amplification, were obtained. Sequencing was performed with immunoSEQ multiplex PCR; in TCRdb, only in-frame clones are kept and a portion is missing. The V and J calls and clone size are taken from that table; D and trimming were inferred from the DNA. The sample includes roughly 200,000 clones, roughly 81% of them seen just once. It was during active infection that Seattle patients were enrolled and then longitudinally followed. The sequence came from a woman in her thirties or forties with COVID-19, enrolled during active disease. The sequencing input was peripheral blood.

CDR3 region: CASSGTGQGAREQYF. The CDR3 DNA is TGTGCCAGCAGTGGAACGGGACAGGGGGCGCGGGAGCAGTACTTC. The chain uses TRBV2 and TRBJ2-7; 12 bases fit TRBD1. The CDR3 spans 15 residues. The V segment lost 4 bases and the J segment 7 bases; nucleotides outside the gene matches: 8. Germline CDR1 SNHLY, CDR2 FYNNEI.